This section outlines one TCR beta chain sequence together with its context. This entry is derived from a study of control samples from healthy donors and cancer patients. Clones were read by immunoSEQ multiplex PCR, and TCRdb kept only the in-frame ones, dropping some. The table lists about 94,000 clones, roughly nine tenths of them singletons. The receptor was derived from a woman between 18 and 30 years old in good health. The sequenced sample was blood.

The CDR3 DNA follows: TGTGCCAGCAGCTCCTCCTTCCCTAATGAAAAACTGTTTTTT. Protein product: CASSSSFPNEKLFF. The rearrangement joins TRBV7-9 to TRBJ1-4, with unresolved D. CDR1 SEHNR and CDR2 FQNEAQ come from the germline V gene (reference sequence). The CDR3 runs 14 residues. Trimming pared 4 bases from V and 3 bases from J, leaving 9 bases between.